This T cell receptor beta chain was sequenced in a study of cytomegalovirus exposure and HLA in healthy donors. A remark on this clone: Its antigen is unidentified.

Germline-derived CDR1 and CDR2 are SNHLY and FYNNEI. Trimming removed 6 bases from V and 2 bases from J, with 17 bases in between. The CDR3 length is 16 residues. PCR amplification relied on 60 Vbeta primers (plus 13 Jbeta primers). In the original processing: Unique TCR beta chains totaled roughly 80 million in a later count, with around 11 million of them shared. Assay used: immunoSEQ multiplex PCR; TCRdb lists only in-frame clones, some missing. The V and J calls and the clone size are those of that table, but D and trimming were determined from the DNA. The table lists tens of thousands of clones, 70% to 75% of them singletons, with roughly 6.2% in the top ten. Broader study findings: In a later analysis, TCR beta V- and J-gene trimming showed a link to a missense DCLRE1C variant. Upon later analysis, TCR association rates were observed to vary by HLA locus, being highest for DRB1 and lowest for HLA-C. 150 to 200 TCR beta chains were listed as cytomegalovirus-associated.

V is TRBV2 and J is TRBJ1-3, with D possibly being TRBD1 (6 bases). The specimen was PBMCs. The sequence came from a woman between 45 and 60 years old in good health and CMV-seropositive. CDR3 nucleotides: TGTGCCAGCAGGGCCTTTGCAGGGGCTGCTGGAAACACCATATATTTT. Amino acid sequence: CASRAFAGAAGNTIYF.